Only a few counts were recorded for the clone carrying this T cell receptor beta chain. What it binds is unknown. The data are from a study of T cell repertoires in cytomegalovirus infection. Turning to the study itself: CMV infection together with matching HLA type was indicated by public TCR beta signatures. Broader study findings: The cumulative frequency of public TCR beta families identified carriers of CMV plus the relevant HLA. Dominating the ex vivo response were TCR beta clonotypes that were CMV-specific and HLA-C-restricted.

The CDR3 contains 16 residues. Germline values: CDR1 MDHEN, CDR2 SYDVKM. The J segment lost 7 bases and the V segment lost 7 bases, leaving 10 bases of the junction unmatched. TCRdb independently ran MiXCR on the reads; one entry per CDR3 protein. Here the sample spans about 130,000 distinct CDR3 sequences, 20% to 30% being singletons. The TCR sequence derives from a human donor in good health (CMV status not recorded). Some clones in this sample may be carry-over from other donors' samples. Material for sequencing was PBMCs, sequenced either directly or after in vitro stimulation (not recorded which). The chain carries TRBV28 and TRBJ2-1, with 13 bases lining up with TRBD2. DNA of the CDR3: TGTGCCAGCAAAACAGCCGGGACTAGCGGGAATAATGAGCAGTTCTTC. Translated, it gives CASKTAGTSGNNEQFF.